This T cell receptor beta chain came from a study of CD8+CD57+ T cells in acquired aplastic anemia (dated by TCRdb to the late 2010s). About the study as a whole: A mean of around 3 ug of DNA, ranging from roughly 0.2 to 27.4 ug, was extracted from sorted CD4+ and CD8+ cells. A CD8+CD57+ expansion meant a frequency higher than the mean frequency seen in healthy subjects. Broader findings and caveats from the paper: Around 27 CD8+ CDR3 sequences were found in both patients and controls but appeared to be highly expressed in patients and within the immunodominant clones of the patients. CD8+ Simpson's diversity did not differ significantly between patients and healthy controls (P=0.060).

Reading from cysteine to phenylalanine, the CDR3 counts 15 amino acids. The sequence is cut down to CDR3 DNA, 45 bases in frame from base 1. From a lookup of the germline V gene (reference sequence), CDR1 and CDR2 are SEHNR and FQNEAQ. V loses 8 bases at its end and J loses 5 bases; junction bases beyond the gene matches: 14. TCR beta VDJ combination and CDR3 sequence profiling used genomic DNA as the template. An Illumina HiSeq 2000 was used for TCR repertoire sequencing. The authors processed their data as follows. TRBV/TRBJ rearrangement plots, CDR3 size and DJ length profiles, and Simpson's diversity index were used to evaluate the repertoires. The most abundant DNA sequence in the deep sequencing data was taken as the immunodominant clone. CDR3 amino acid sequences were screened for sharing across subjects and compared with published repertoires and the VDJdb database. Using fastp at Q25 and MiXCR, TCRdb reprocessed the public reads and kept productive beta chains. Records with the same CDR3 protein are collapsed into one entry carrying the most frequent genes and DNA. These V and J calls are TCRdb output, not the study's own analysis. In this sample the table shows 260,000 or so distinct CDR3 sequences, approximately 80% of which occur a single time. The top ten clones comprise around 40% of the sample.

Points on this clonotype: The target of this receptor is not known. No qualities accompany the bases; no much larger clone lies one base away.

Patients chosen for sequencing had shown expansion of CD8+CD57+ cells by flow cytometry. Every patient had a diagnosis of severe acquired aplastic anemia based on International Study of Aplastic Anemia and Agranulocytosis and Camitta criteria. No patient had received any therapy when blood was sampled. TCR repertoires of sorted CD4+ and CD8+ blood T cells from severe aplastic anemia patients and healthy subjects were deep-sequenced in the study. Patients were enrolled in the USA under clinicaltrials.gov protocols 00001620, 01623167, 00001397, 00071045, 00081523 and 00961064. Ficoll-Paque density gradient centrifugation was used to isolate peripheral blood mononuclear cells. Before DNA extraction, CD4+ and CD8+ T cells were sorted with FACS or magnetic beads.

The clonotype originates from a human donor with aplastic anemia. What was sequenced was sorted CD4+, CD8+, or CD8+CD57+ T cells (not recorded which) from PBMCs. The chain employs TRBV7-9 and TRBJ1-1; 7 of the junction bases match TRBD1. Here is the DNA: TGTGCCAGCCAGGGGGATCTGGCGGCGAAGACTGAAGCTTTCTTT. It encodes CASQGDLAAKTEAFF.